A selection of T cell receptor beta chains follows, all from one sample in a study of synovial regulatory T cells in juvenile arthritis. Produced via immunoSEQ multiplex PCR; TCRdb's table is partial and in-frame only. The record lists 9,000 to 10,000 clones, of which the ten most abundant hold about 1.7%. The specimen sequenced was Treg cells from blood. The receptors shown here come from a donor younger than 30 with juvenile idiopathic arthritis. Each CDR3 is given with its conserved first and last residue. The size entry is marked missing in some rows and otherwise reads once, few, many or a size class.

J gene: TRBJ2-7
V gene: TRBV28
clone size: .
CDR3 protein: CASSPEGLSNYEQYF

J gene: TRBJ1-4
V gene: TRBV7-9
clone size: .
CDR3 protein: CASSSTGRFNEKLFF

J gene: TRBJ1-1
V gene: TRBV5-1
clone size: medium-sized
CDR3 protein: CASSLAGGYTEAFF

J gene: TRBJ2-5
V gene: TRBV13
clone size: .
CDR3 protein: CASSLGLLGQGSFEQYF

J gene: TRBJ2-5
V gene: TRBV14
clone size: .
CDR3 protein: CASSQDRVAPDF

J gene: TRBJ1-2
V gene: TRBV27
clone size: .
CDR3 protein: CASSLSVENGYTF

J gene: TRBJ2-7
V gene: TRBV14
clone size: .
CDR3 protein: CASSQTASQSSYEQYF

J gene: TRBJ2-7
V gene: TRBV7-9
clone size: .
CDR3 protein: CASSLDLGTQEYF

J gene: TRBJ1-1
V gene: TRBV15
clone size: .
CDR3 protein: CATSRRDRVYEAFF

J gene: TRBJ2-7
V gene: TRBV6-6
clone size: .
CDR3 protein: CASTVHSYEQYF

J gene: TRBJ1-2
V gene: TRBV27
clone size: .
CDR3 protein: CASSSGRIYGYTF

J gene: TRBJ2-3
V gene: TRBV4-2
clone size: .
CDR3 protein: CASSHDTRTDTQYF

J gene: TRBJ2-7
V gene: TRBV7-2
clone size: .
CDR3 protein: CASSFGGGGVYF

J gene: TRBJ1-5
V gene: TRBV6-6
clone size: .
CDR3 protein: CASSDGATNQPQHF

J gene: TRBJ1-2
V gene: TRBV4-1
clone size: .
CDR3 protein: CASSQEELLGANFNGYTF

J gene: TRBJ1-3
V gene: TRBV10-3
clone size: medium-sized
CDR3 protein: CAISESLGQSSGNTIYF

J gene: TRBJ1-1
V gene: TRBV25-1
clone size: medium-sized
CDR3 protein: CASATGSMNTEAFF

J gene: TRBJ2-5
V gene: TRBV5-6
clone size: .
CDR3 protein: CASSGDTFYEQYF

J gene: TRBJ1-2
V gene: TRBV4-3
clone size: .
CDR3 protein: CASSQLQGANGYTF

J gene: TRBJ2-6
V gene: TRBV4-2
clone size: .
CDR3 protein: CASSQQAGAHSGANVLTF

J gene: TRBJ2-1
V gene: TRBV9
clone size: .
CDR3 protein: CASSPEGTSWSSYNEQFF

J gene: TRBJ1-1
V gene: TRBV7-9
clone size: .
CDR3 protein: CASSFGGPNTEAFF

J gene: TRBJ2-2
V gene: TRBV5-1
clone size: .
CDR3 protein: CASSFRGTSGGRNTGELFF

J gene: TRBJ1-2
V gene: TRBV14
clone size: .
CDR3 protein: CASSQGQGEGYTF

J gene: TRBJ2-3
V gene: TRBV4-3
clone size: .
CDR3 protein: CASSPRRDSYTDTQYF

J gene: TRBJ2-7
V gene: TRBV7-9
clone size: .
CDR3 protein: CASSLERWTDEQYF

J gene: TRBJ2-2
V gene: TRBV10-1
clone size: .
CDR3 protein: CAGNGQGHGELFF

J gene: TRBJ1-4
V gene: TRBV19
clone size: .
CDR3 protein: CASSVVGLGFNEKLFF

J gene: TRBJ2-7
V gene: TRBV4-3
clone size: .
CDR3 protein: CASSQAGTGSGEQYF

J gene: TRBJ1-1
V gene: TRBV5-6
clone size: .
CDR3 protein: CASSLEPSGTEAFF

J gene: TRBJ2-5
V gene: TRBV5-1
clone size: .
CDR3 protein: CASSLTGFGETQYF

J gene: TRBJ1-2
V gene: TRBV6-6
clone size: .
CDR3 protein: CASSYGGDSFYGYTF

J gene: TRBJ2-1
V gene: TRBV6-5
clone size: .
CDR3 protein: CASIPSGGNEQFF

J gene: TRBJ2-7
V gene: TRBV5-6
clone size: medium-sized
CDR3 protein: CASSDGISYEQYF

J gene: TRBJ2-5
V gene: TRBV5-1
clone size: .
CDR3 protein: CASSPGQAGGTQYF

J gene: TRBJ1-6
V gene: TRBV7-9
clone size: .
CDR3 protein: CASSLDGRYNSPLHF

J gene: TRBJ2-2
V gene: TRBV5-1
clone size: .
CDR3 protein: CASSLFYTGELFF

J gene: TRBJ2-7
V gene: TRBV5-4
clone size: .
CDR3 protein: CASSIQGSYEQYF

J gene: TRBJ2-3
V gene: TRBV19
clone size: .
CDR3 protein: CASRGTSLGTDTQYF

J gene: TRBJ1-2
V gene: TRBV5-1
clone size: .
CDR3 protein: CASSLGLWTENGYTF

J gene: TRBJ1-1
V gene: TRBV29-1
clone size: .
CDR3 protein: CSAGTGRTEAFF

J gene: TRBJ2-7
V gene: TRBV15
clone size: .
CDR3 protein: CATSRDSGSSYEQYF

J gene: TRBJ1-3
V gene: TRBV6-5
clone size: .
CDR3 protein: CASRITGEGDTIYF

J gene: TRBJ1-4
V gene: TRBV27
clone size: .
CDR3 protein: CASSFSLRLYEKLFF

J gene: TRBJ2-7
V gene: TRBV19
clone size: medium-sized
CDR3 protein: CASSEAYEQYF

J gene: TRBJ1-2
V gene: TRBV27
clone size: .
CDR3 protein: CASSRDTNYGYTF

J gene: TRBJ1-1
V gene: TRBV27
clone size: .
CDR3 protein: CASGLGTPEAFF

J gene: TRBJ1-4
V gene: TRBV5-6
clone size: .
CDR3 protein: CASSLAGTLAREKLFF

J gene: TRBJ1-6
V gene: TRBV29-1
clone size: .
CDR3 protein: CSVAAPGSNSPLHF

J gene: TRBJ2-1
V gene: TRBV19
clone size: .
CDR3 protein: CASSIVTGHEQFF

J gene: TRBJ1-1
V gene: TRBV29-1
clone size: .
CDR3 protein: CSGLTGGGYTEAFF

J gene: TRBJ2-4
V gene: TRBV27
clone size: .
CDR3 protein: CASSSLGANIQYF

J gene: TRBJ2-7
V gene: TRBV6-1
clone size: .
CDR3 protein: CASSKGQGPSYEQYF

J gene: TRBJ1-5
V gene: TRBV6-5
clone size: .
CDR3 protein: CASRPTLGQPQHF

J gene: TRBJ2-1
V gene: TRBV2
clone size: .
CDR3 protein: CASRGSQGAGEGQFF

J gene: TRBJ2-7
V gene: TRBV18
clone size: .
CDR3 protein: CASSGPTGSYEQYF

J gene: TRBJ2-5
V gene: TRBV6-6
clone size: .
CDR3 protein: CASMDPGRNQETQYF

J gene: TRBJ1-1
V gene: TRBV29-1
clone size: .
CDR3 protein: CSARVDEAFF

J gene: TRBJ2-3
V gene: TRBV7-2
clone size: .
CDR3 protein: CASSPPGVTDTQYF

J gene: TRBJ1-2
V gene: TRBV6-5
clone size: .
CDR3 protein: CASSPAAGRGYTF